A selection of T cell receptor beta chains follows, all from one sample in a study of T-cell memory formation after mild COVID-19. TCRdb reprocessed the 5' RACE reads with MiXCR, giving one entry per CDR3 protein. The sample has around 430,000 distinct CDR3 sequences, roughly 15% seen once. Sequencing used PBMCs or a T cell subset sorted from them (not recorded which). The receptors stem from a man aged 18 to 30 who had mild COVID-19 (a few samples of this study predate the infection). Cell type and time point are not known. The CDR3 runs from the conserved cysteine through the conserved F or W. The D gene is left open where the match is weak. Clone size is stated in some rows and not others, as once, few, many or a class when expanded.

j_gene,d_gene,v_gene,abundance,CDR3aa,CDR3nt
TRBJ2-1,NA,TRBV4-2,few,CASSHETSWGYNEQFF,TGTGCCAGCAGCCATGAAACTAGCTGGGGTTACAATGAGCAGTTCTTC
TRBJ1-1,NA,TRBV27,NA,CASSPYRQPSMSNTEAFF,TGTGCCAGCAGTCCCTACCGACAGCCTTCTATGTCTAACACTGAAGCTTTCTTT
TRBJ2-2,NA,TRBV11-2,few,CASSHGPGELFF,TGTGCCAGCAGTCACGGGCCCGGGGAGCTGTTTTTT
TRBJ1-3,NA,TRBV4-2,few,CASSQEAAGFGNTIYF,TGTGCCAGCAGCCAAGAAGCGGCAGGCTTTGGAAACACCATATATTTT
TRBJ2-1,TRBD2,TRBV7-6,few,CASSWPLAGYNEQFF,TGTGCCAGCAGCTGGCCTCTAGCGGGGTACAATGAGCAGTTCTTC
TRBJ2-3,TRBD2,TRBV20-1,NA,CSATGTSGVAADTQYF,TGCAGTGCCACCGGGACTAGCGGGGTAGCGGCAGATACGCAGTATTTT
TRBJ1-4,TRBD1,TRBV6-5,few,CASKARQGALSNEKLFF,TGTGCCAGCAAGGCGAGGCAGGGGGCGCTGAGTAATGAAAAACTGTTTTTT
TRBJ1-5,NA,TRBV7-8,NA,CASSPLENQPQHF,TGTGCCAGCAGCCCCCTGGAAAATCAGCCCCAGCATTTT
TRBJ2-4,NA,TRBV12-3/TRBV12-4,once,CASSSRALNIQYF,TGTGCCAGCAGTTCCAGAGCTCTAAACATTCAGTACTTC
TRBJ2-7,NA,TRBV7-9,few,CASSLVEYEQYF,TGTGCCAGCAGCTTAGTAGAGTACGAGCAGTACTTC
TRBJ1-1,NA,TRBV6-2/TRBV6-3,NA,CASSYLPRVRNTEAFF,TGTGCCAGCAGTTACCTCCCCAGGGTTCGGAACACTGAAGCTTTCTTT
TRBJ1-1,NA,TRBV10-3,few,CAISEARGGTEAFF,TGTGCCATCAGTGAGGCCCGCGGGGGCACTGAAGCTTTCTTT
TRBJ2-1,TRBD1,TRBV29-1,many,CSVEGEIGGAGYNEQFF,TGCAGCGTTGAAGGGGAAATAGGGGGCGCCGGTTACAATGAGCAGTTCTTC
TRBJ2-2,TRBD1,TRBV5-1,few,CASHSGTGYTGELFF,TGCGCCAGCCACTCGGGGACAGGGTACACCGGGGAGCTGTTTTTT
TRBJ2-6,NA,TRBV7-6,NA,CASSGRGQTSGANVLTF,TGTGCCAGCAGCGGGCGGGGACAGACCTCTGGGGCCAACGTCCTGACTTTC
TRBJ2-7,NA,TRBV12-3/TRBV12-4,NA,CASSLRPGQWSYEQYF,TGTGCCAGCAGTTTAAGGCCCGGACAGTGGTCCTACGAGCAGTACTTC
TRBJ2-7,NA,TRBV6-5,NA,CASSHGSYEQYF,TGTGCCAGCAGCCACGGCTCCTACGAGCAGTACTTC
TRBJ2-3,NA,TRBV11-2,few,CASSLAYLDTQYF,TGTGCCAGCAGCTTGGCGTACCTGGATACGCAGTATTTT
TRBJ2-1,NA,TRBV5-6,few,CASSLARGVVNNEQFF,TGTGCCAGCAGCTTGGCCCGTGGGGTAGTCAACAATGAGCAGTTCTTC
TRBJ1-6,NA,TRBV6-6,NA,CASTPAGSPLHF,TGTGCCAGCACCCCGGCAGGTTCACCCCTCCACTTT
TRBJ2-7,NA,TRBV7-8,NA,CASSHSDSTSSGEQYF,TGTGCCAGCAGCCATTCCGATAGCACCTCGTCTGGCGAGCAGTACTTC
TRBJ2-7,NA,TRBV4-1,few,CASSLGGSYQYEQYF,TGCGCCAGCAGCCTCGGAGGGTCATATCAATACGAGCAGTACTTC
TRBJ2-4,NA,TRBV7-8,few,CASSLGRAEVAKNIQYF,TGTGCCAGCAGCTTAGGAAGGGCCGAAGTAGCCAAAAACATTCAGTACTTC
TRBJ1-2,NA,TRBV12-3/TRBV12-4,NA,CASSSYTGNGYTF,TGTGCCAGCAGTTCCTACACAGGGAATGGCTACACCTTC
TRBJ1-2,NA,TRBV7-9,NA,CASSPVGNGYTF,TGTGCCAGCAGCCCGGTGGGAAATGGCTACACCTTC
TRBJ2-2,TRBD1,TRBV4-1,NA,CASSLRAGGNTGELFF,TGCGCCAGCAGCCTCCGAGCAGGGGGGAACACCGGGGAGCTGTTTTTT
TRBJ2-7,TRBD1,TRBV12-3/TRBV12-4,few,CASSLEDRVYEQYF,TGTGCCAGCAGTTTAGAGGACAGGGTGTACGAGCAGTACTTC
TRBJ2-1,TRBD2,TRBV7-2,NA,CASSLEWRGVESF,TGTGCCAGCAGCTTAGAGTGGCGGGGGGTCGAATCCTTC
TRBJ2-5,TRBD1,TRBV12-3/TRBV12-4,NA,CASSVQGIRETQYF,TGTGCCAGCAGTGTACAGGGGATAAGAGAGACCCAGTACTTC
TRBJ1-2,NA,TRBV30,NA,CAWSVGGSHGYTF,TGTGCCTGGAGTGTAGGTGGCTCGCATGGCTACACCTTC
TRBJ1-2,TRBD1,TRBV7-9,few,CASSRTDRGRYTF,TGTGCCAGCAGCCGAACCGACAGGGGACGCTACACCTTC
TRBJ2-1,NA,TRBV6-2/TRBV6-3,few,CASMRFARNNEQFF,TGTGCCAGCATGCGGTTTGCTAGGAATAATGAGCAGTTCTTC
TRBJ2-1,TRBD1,TRBV19,NA,CASSSPGQWNEQFF,TGTGCCAGTAGTAGCCCGGGACAGTGGAATGAGCAGTTCTTC
TRBJ1-2,NA,TRBV2,many,CASSDRGYGYTF,TGTGCCAGCAGTGACCGGGGGTATGGCTACACCTTC
TRBJ1-5,NA,TRBV2,few,CATDTRNISNQPQHF,TGTGCCACCGATACTAGGAATATTAGCAATCAGCCCCAGCATTTT
TRBJ2-2,TRBD2,TRBV5-1,few,CASRPAGGPHTGELFF,TGCGCCAGCAGGCCCGCGGGGGGGCCTCACACCGGGGAGCTGTTTTTT
TRBJ1-2,TRBD1,TRBV12-3/TRBV12-4,few,CASGRDWPVRGKDYGYTF,TGTGCCAGCGGTCGGGATTGGCCAGTCAGGGGGAAGGACTATGGCTACACCTTC
TRBJ2-7,NA,TRBV21-1,NA,CASSNTGTDSYEQYF,TGTGCCAGCAGCAATACCGGGACAGACTCCTACGAGCAGTACTTC
TRBJ1-1,NA,TRBV29-1,few,CSDDRNTEAFF,TGCAGTGACGACAGGAACACTGAAGCTTTCTTT
TRBJ2-1,NA,TRBV7-3,many,CASSRYLKPYEQFF,TGTGCCAGCAGCCGATATCTAAAGCCCTATGAGCAGTTCTTC
TRBJ2-1,NA,TRBV5-1,NA,CASSVGGTDYNEQFF,TGCGCCAGCAGCGTTGGAGGGACAGACTACAATGAGCAGTTCTTC
TRBJ2-1,TRBD1,TRBV3-1,few,CASSQPGQGENEQFF,TGTGCCAGCAGCCAACCGGGACAGGGGGAGAATGAGCAGTTCTTC
TRBJ2-3,NA,TRBV4-3,NA,CASSQERVYSYRTDTQYF,TGCGCCAGCAGCCAAGAAAGGGTTTATAGTTATCGGACAGATACGCAGTATTTT
TRBJ2-7,NA,TRBV20-1,few,CSARDGLLAYEQYF,TGCAGTGCTAGAGATGGACTCCTCGCCTACGAGCAGTACTTC
TRBJ2-1,TRBD2,TRBV5-6,few,CASSLASASGGKNEQFF,TGTGCCAGCAGCTTGGCGTCGGCTAGCGGGGGGAAAAATGAGCAGTTCTTC
TRBJ1-5,TRBD1,TRBV20-1,few,CSAVGDRGNQPQHF,TGCAGTGCTGTAGGGGACAGGGGCAATCAGCCCCAGCATTTT
TRBJ2-5,TRBD2,TRBV5-5,few,CASSLVVGGAETQYF,TGTGCCAGCAGCTTGGTGGTGGGAGGGGCAGAGACCCAGTACTTC
TRBJ1-6,NA,TRBV20-1,few,CSARGDIGGGNSPLHF,TGCAGTGCTAGGGGAGATATTGGGGGAGGGAATTCACCCCTCCACTTT